The present TCR beta chain was sequenced within a study of blood T cell repertoires in COVID-19. The overall study: PBMCs, B-cell-depleted T cells, or T cells provided the cDNA or gDNA that made up the material.

In the study's own analysis: The authors estimated nucleated cell counts from reference gene primer amplification. Clones were sequenced by immunoSEQ multiplex PCR, and TCRdb holds only the in-frame ones, with some missing. V, J and clone size were drawn from that table, and D and trimming were deduced from the DNA. The sample yields 140,000 to 150,000 clones, just under 80% seen once. The sequence was collected from a woman aged 55-70 years with acute or convalescent COVID-19. The sample taken for sequencing was peripheral blood.

The DNA of the CDR3 is TGTGCCAGCAGTTCTCAGGGGGGCTACGAGCAGTACTTC. It is translated as CASSSQGGYEQYF. This chain links TRBV6-5 with TRBJ2-7; D might be TRBD1 (7 bases). V gave up 4 bases and J gave up 3 bases, with 10 bases separating them. This CDR3 comprises 13 residues. Germline CDR1 and CDR2: MNHEY and SVGAGI.